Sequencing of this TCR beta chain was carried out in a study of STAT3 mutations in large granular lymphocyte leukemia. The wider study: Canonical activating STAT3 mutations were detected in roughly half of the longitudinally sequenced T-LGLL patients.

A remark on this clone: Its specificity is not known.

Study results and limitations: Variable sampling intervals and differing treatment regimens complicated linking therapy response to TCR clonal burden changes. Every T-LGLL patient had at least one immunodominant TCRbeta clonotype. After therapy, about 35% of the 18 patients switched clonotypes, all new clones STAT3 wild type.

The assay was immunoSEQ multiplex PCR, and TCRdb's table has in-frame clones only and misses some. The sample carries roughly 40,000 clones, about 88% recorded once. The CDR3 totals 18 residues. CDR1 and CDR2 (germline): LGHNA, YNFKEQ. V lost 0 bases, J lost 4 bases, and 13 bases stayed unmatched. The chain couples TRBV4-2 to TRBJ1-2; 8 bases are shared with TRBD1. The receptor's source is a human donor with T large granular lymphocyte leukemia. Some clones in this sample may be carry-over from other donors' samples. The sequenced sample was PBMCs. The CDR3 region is CASSQDSLPGGEVYGYTF. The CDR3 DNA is TGTGCCAGCAGCCAAGATTCTCTCCCAGGGGGCGAAGTCTATGGCTACACCTTC.